Following are 9 T cell receptor beta chains from one sample sequenced in a study of OX40 agonist ivuxolimab in advanced cancers. Libraries were prepared by immunoSEQ multiplex PCR; TCRdb keeps only in-frame clonotypes and omits some of them. The data contain tens of thousands of clones, about 93% of them singletons. The sequencing here drew on CD4+ or CD8+ T cells sorted from blood, taken in a trial of the OX40 agonist ivuxolimab. The receptors shown here come from an adult with an advanced solid tumor such as melanoma, head and neck, liver or kidney cancer.

The J gene is TRBJ1-2, the V gene TRBV6-5, with 12 nucleotides matching TRBD1. This CDR3 spans 15 amino acids. V lost 6 bases, J lost 8 bases, and 10 bases stayed unmatched. Germline CDR1 is MNHEY and CDR2 is SVGAGI. The CDR3 DNA sequence: TGTGCCAGCAGGCCCCCGGGACAGGGGGCGGGAGGCTACACCTTC. Protein: CASRPPGQGAGGYTF.

The chain has TRBV2 and TRBJ2-3; D is ambiguous. This CDR3 spans 14 amino acids. Trimming stripped 7 bases from V and 0 bases from J, with 11 bases between. Germline assignment: CDR1 SNHLY and CDR2 FYNNEI. CDR3 sequence (DNA): TGTGCCAGCACCCCCCTCTTAAGCACAGATACGCAGTATTTT. It encodes CASTPLLSTDTQYF.

This clone was counted once. This chain links TRBV7-8 with TRBJ2-2; D perhaps matches TRBD2 (6 bases). Between the trimmed V and J ends, which lost 1 base and 7 bases, there was a span of 16 bases. The CDR3 runs 16 residues. CDR1 is SGHVS, CDR2 FQNEAQ, per germline. The CDR3 region is CASSLGMVRRDGELFF. The CDR3 nucleotides are TGTGCCAGCAGCTTAGGAATGGTTAGGCGGGACGGGGAGCTGTTTTTT.

This clone occurred once. The chain couples TRBV7-8 to TRBJ1-5; D possibly corresponds to TRBD1 (6 bases). Looked up from germline, CDR1 is SGHVS and CDR2 is FQNEAQ. Trimming shortened V by 5 bases and J by 0 bases, and 17 bases separated the two germline ends. The CDR3 extends over 17 amino acids. The CDR3 DNA is TGTGCCAGCAGCCCCCTTTGGACAGCATATAGCAATCAGCCCCAGCATTTT. Amino acids: CASSPLWTAYSNQPQHF.

In DNA, the CDR3 is TGTGCCAGTCTCTTGACGGCTAGCAGGGAGACCCAGTACTTC. It codes for CASLLTASRETQYF. The chain links TRBV21-1 to TRBJ2-5; TRBD2 was called by the table and not checked on the DNA. TRBV21-1 is termed a pseudogene. The CDR3 has 14 amino acids.

V and J are TRBV25-1 and TRBJ2-7; TRBD2 matches 14 bases. This CDR3 contains 15 residues. CDR1 is MGHDK and CDR2 is SYGVNS in the germline V gene. The V segment lost 6 bases and the J segment 7 bases; nucleotides outside the gene matches: 8. The CDR3 reads CASRKGLAGEREQYF. The DNA for the CDR3 is TGTGCCAGCAGGAAGGGACTAGCGGGAGAAAGGGAGCAGTACTTC.

The V and J genes are TRBV7-8 and TRBJ2-3, with unresolved D. Deletions cut 5 bases from V and 3 bases from J, with 15 bases between. CDR1 and CDR2 (germline): SGHVS, FQNEAQ. The length of the CDR3 is 15 residues. CDR3 coding DNA: TGTGCCAGCAGCGCGTCTAACGGTGGGACAGATACGCAGTATTTT. Protein product: CASSASNGGTDTQYF. Full variable domain (remainder filled in from reference TRBV7-8 and TRBJ2-3): GAGVSQSPRYKVAKRGQDVALRCDPISGHVSLFWYQQALGQGPEFLTYFQNEAQLDKSGLPSDRFFAERPEGSVSTLKIQRTQQEDSAVYLCASSASNGGTDTQYFGPGTRLTVL.

Only one count was recorded for this clone. V gene TRBV7-2 combines with J gene TRBJ2-2, with 8 bases matching TRBD2. Germline CDR1 SGHTA, CDR2 FQGNSA. V lost 5 bases and J lost 5; bases outside the gene matches: 7. CDR3 size: 15 residues. The CDR3 region has the DNA TGTGCCAGCAGCATGAGGGGCGGGAGGACCGGGGAGCTGTTTTTT. This encodes CASSMRGGRTGELFF.

The chain has TRBV4-3 and TRBJ1-5; D is unclear. The CDR3 is 16 amino acids. V lost 0 bases to trimming and J lost 5 bases, with 14 bases between them. Germline CDR1 reads LGHNA; CDR2 reads YSLEER. The CDR3 DNA reads TGCGCCAGCAGCCAAGAATTCGGGCAGGCCTATCAGCCCCAGCATTTT. It translates to CASSQEFGQAYQPQHF.